Given below is one TCR beta chain in context. Data came from immunoSEQ multiplex PCR; TCRdb stores just in-frame clones and leaves some out. The table records under 200,000 clones, 80% to 95% of them present only once. This record belongs to a study of T cell responses to AZD1222 COVID-19 vaccine. The CDR3 length is 19 residues. The V gene end was trimmed by 2 bases and the J gene end by 2 bases; junction bases not matched to a gene: 13. Germline V gene data show CDR1 as SEHNR and CDR2 as FQNEAQ (reference sequence). Sequenced material: peripheral blood, taken on day 0 of AZD1222 vaccination. This clonotype was obtained from an adult in good health. This chain links TRBV7-9 with TRBJ2-3; 10 bases line up with TRBD2. In DNA form, the CDR3 reads TGTGCCAGCAGCTTAAAGCGGGGGGGAAGATTCCCCCCCACAGATACGCAGTATTTT. The encoded protein is CASSLKRGGRFPPTDTQYF.